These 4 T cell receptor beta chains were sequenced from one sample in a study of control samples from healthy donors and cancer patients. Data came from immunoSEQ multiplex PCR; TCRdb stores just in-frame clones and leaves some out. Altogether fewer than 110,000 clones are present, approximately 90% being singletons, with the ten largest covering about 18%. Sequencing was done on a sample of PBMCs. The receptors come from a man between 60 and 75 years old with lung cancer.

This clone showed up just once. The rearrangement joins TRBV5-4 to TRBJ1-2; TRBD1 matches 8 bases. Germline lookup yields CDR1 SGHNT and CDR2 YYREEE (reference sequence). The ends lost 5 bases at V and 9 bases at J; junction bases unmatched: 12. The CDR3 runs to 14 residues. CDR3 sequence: CASRHGQGELCYTF. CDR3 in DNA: TGTGCCAGCAGACACGGACAGGGAGAACTATGCTACACCTTC. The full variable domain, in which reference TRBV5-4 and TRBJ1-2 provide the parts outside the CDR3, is ETGVTQSPTHLIKTRGQQVTLRCSSQSGHNTVSWYQQALGQGPQFIFQYYREEENGRGNFPPRFSGLQFPNYSSELNVNALELDDSALYLCASRHGQGELCYTFGSGTRLTVV.

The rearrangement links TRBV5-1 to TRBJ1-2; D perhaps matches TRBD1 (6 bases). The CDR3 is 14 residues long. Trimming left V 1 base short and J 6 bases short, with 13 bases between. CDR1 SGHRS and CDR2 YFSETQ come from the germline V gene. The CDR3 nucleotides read TGCGCCAGCAGCTTGAACCTCGGGGGCCATGGCTACACCTTC. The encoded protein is CASSLNLGGHGYTF.

The CDR3: CASSPGDSPLHF. CDR3 DNA: TGTGCCAGCAGCCCGGGAGATTCACCCCTCCACTTT. This chain links TRBV14 with TRBJ1-6; no firm D call. In germline, CDR1 is SGHDN, CDR2 FVKESK. The CDR3 runs 12 residues. Trimming pared 4 bases from V and 8 bases from J, leaving 6 bases between.

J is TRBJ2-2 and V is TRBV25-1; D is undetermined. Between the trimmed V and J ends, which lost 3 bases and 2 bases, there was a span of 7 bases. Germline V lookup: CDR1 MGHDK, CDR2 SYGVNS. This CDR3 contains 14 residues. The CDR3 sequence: CASSDRSNTGELFF. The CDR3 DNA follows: TGTGCCAGCAGTGATCGTTCTAACACCGGGGAGCTGTTTTTT.